Presented here are 23 T cell receptor beta chains from one specimen sequenced in a study of CD8+CD57+ T cells in acquired aplastic anemia (dated by TCRdb to between 2018 and 2020). Expansion of CD8+CD57+ cells had been shown by flow cytometry in the patients chosen for sequencing. TCRdb names Illumina HiSeq 2000 as the instrument used. TCR beta VDJ combination and CDR3 sequence profiling used genomic DNA as the template. TCRdb trimmed the raw reads at Q25, called clones with MiXCR and kept productive beta chains. Every CDR3 protein is listed once, alongside the most common genes and DNA of its rows. The sample data list over 250,000 distinct CDR3 sequences, and under 65% of these were observed just once. The ten largest account for 1% to 1.5% of the sample. Sequenced sample: sorted CD4+, CD8+, or CD8+CD57+ T cells (not recorded which) from PBMCs. Receptors were obtained from a human donor with aplastic anemia.

The table lists this clonotype with many counts. The chain links TRBV19 to TRBJ2-2, with 8 bases matching TRBD1. The length of the CDR3 is 15 residues. CDR1 and CDR2 from the germline V gene are LNHDA and SQIVND (reference sequence). Trimming took 5 bases from V and 4 from J; bases not matched to a gene: 6. CDR3 in DNA: TGTGCCAGTAGTCGCAGGGGGCCAGGCACCGGGGAGCTGTTTTTT. It encodes CASSRRGPGTGELFF.

The chain has TRBV7-2 and TRBJ2-7, with 10 bases matching TRBD1. This CDR3 has 14 amino acids. CDR1 is SGHTA and CDR2 is FQGNSA in the germline V gene. Trimming removed 5 bases from V and 4 bases from J; junction bases left unmatched: 5. CDR3 bases: TGTGCCAGCAGCCCTGGGACAGGGGAGTACGAGCAGTACTTC. Protein sequence: CASSPGTGEYEQYF.

The chain couples TRBV29-1 to TRBJ2-7; either TRBD1 or TRBD2 may supply D (6 bases each). Trimming took off 3 bases at V and 2 bases at J, with 20 bases between the two ends. Germline V CDR1 and CDR2: SQVTM, ANQGSEA. The CDR3 is 16 residues long. CDR3 sequence (DNA): TGCAGCGTTGACGGGGGCGCTACGGGATTGACCTACGAGCAGTACTTC. This sequence encodes CSVDGGATGLTYEQYF.

The genes are TRBV7-9 and TRBJ2-7; maybe TRBD1 (6 bases). This CDR3 comprises 12 residues. Germline loops: CDR1 SEHNR, CDR2 FQNEAQ (reference sequence). The V end was cut by 5 bases, the J end by 5 bases, with 10 bases between. The CDR3 loop reads CASSHTGNEQYF. CDR3 bases: TGTGCCAGCAGCCACACAGGGAACGAGCAGTACTTC.

This chain uses TRBV5-4 with TRBJ2-6; D gene ambiguous. The CDR3 loop spans 13 amino acids. Trimming pared 4 bases from V and 4 bases from J, leaving 6 bases between. The germline V gene encodes CDR1 SGHNT and CDR2 YYREEE (reference sequence). The CDR3 nucleotides read TGTGCCAGCAGCCAGACAGGGGCCAACGTCCTGACTTTC. Its translation is CASSQTGANVLTF.

The chain uses TRBV15 and TRBJ2-3, with TRBD1 matching 9 bases. Unmatched junction bases numbered 7, after V lost 1 base and J lost 5 bases. This CDR3 is 16 amino acids long. Germline V gene data show CDR1 as LNHNV and CDR2 as YYDKDF (reference sequence). CDR3 residues: CATSRVSWDREDTQYF. The CDR3 region has the DNA TGTGCCACCAGCAGAGTCTCCTGGGACAGGGAAGATACGCAGTATTTT.

With respect to this clonotype: One end of the junction does not line up with germline, which may come from a read error. The chain links TRBV20-1 to TRBJ2-1, with D possibly matching TRBD2 (6 bases). The length of the CDR3 is 15 residues. CDR1 is DFQATT and CDR2 is SNEGSKA in the germline V gene (reference sequence). CDR3 residues: CGARDGGVNYNEQFF. The CDR3 region has the DNA TGCGGTGCTAGAGACGGCGGGGTTAACTACAATGAGCAGTTCTTC.

This clonotype showed up many times. V usage is TRBV19 and J usage is TRBJ1-5; D is unresolved. Trimming removed 8 bases from V and 0 bases from J, with 5 bases in between. The CDR3 spans 12 residues. The germline V gene has CDR1 LNHDA and CDR2 SQIVND (reference sequence). CDR3 amino acids: CASSHSNQPQHF. CDR3 sequence (DNA): TGTGCCAGTTCACATAGCAATCAGCCCCAGCATTTT.

This chain uses TRBV6-6 with TRBJ2-7; a possible D gene is TRBD1 (6 bases). The V and J ends lost 6 bases and 4 bases respectively, with 13 bases between them. CDR3 length: 13 amino acids. Per the germline V gene, CDR1 is MNHNY and CDR2 is SVGAGI (reference sequence). The CDR3 nucleotides read TGTGCCAGCAGCCCCGGGACACCTTACGAGCAGTACTTC. Translated: CASSPGTPYEQYF.

This clonotype appeared many times. The rearrangement joins TRBV5-1 to TRBJ2-1; D remains ambiguous. This CDR3 comprises 14 residues. Germline V lookup: CDR1 SGHRS, CDR2 YFSETQ. Trimming took off 4 bases at V and 7 bases at J, with 15 bases between the two ends. For the CDR3, the DNA is TGCGCCAGCAGCATACCGGGTTTTTGGAATGAGCAGTTCTTC. Its protein is CASSIPGFWNEQFF.

This clonotype was observed at least ten times. The chain recombines TRBV18 with TRBJ1-2, with D possibly being TRBD1 (5 bases). Germline-derived CDR1 and CDR2 are KGHSH and LQKENI. V lost 0 bases and J 0 bases, leaving 11 bases between the germline ends. The CDR3 runs 16 residues. The CDR3 spells CASSPPKGMSNYGYTF. The DNA of the CDR3 is TGTGCCAGCTCACCACCGAAGGGGATGTCTAACTATGGCTACACCTTC.

This clonotype was counted ten times or more. The chain recombines TRBV3-1 with TRBJ2-3, with D unclear. This CDR3 has 12 residues. Trimming took 2 bases from V and 4 from J, leaving 4 bases between them. Germline loops: CDR1 LGHDT, CDR2 YNNKEL (reference sequence). Written as DNA, the CDR3 is TGTGCCAGCAGCCAAACGGCAGATACGCAGTATTTT. Protein: CASSQTADTQYF.

V gene TRBV6-1 combines with J gene TRBJ2-1, with TRBD2 matching 10 bases. This CDR3 region has 14 residues. Per germline, CDR1 MNHNS and CDR2 SASEGT. Trimming cost V 5 bases and J 7 bases; bases outside gene matches: 5. The CDR3 spells CASSQREGQNEQFF. In nucleotides, the CDR3 is TGTGCCAGCAGTCAGCGGGAGGGCCAGAATGAGCAGTTCTTC.

This clonotype has ten or more counts. J is TRBJ1-1 and V is TRBV10-1; D ambiguous. V gave up 0 bases and J gave up 1 base, with 12 bases separating them. The germline V gene has CDR1 WNHNN and CDR2 SYGVQD (reference sequence). The CDR3 is 16 amino acids. CDR3 sequence reads: CASSESAVGRNTEAFF. DNA for the CDR3: TGCGCCAGCAGTGAGTCGGCAGTTGGGAGGAACACTGAAGCTTTCTTT.

The table lists this clonotype with a few counts. The V gene is TRBV7-9, the J gene TRBJ2-7; D uncertain. CDR3 length: 12 residues. Deletions cut 5 bases from V and 3 bases from J, with 8 bases between. Germline CDR1 reads SEHNR; CDR2 reads FQNEAQ (reference sequence). CDR3: CASSQIFYEQYF. Here the CDR3 DNA reads TGTGCCAGCAGCCAAATATTCTACGAGCAGTACTTC. The whole variable domain, filled in from reference TRBV7-9 and TRBJ2-7, reads DTGVSQNPRHKITKRGQNVTFRCDPISEHNRLYWYRQTLGQGPEFLTYFQNEAQLEKSRLLSDRFSAERPKGSFSTLEIQRTEQGDSAMYLCASSQIFYEQYFGPGTRLTVT.

This rearrangement joins TRBV7-2 to TRBJ2-3, with D unresolved. V was clipped by 7 bases and J by 4 bases, with 12 bases between them. Germline CDR1 is SGHTA and CDR2 is FQGNSA. The CDR3 covers 13 residues. The CDR3 loop reads CASIGRASDTQYF. The CDR3 DNA sequence: TGTGCCAGCATTGGACGGGCTTCAGATACGCAGTATTTT.

As for this clonotype: Since the CDR3 does not end with the conserved phenylalanine or tryptophan, this likely comes from a read error. No DNA is shown, since the ends of the CDR3 on it are uncertain; the CDR3 is the one TCRdb lists. V is TRBV9 and J is TRBJ1-6; the table calls TRBD1, which could not be checked here. The CDR3 contains 12 residues when both ends are counted. Germline V gene lookup returns CDR1 SGDLS and CDR2 YYNGEE. The CDR3 spells CASSIRQGVPTS.

This clonotype appeared many times. CDR3 amino acids: CASSKASGNTEAFF. CDR3 nucleotide sequence: TGTGCCAGTAGTAAGGCTAGTGGGAACACTGAAGCTTTCTTT. This chain links TRBV19 with TRBJ1-1; D remains unclear. The CDR3 totals 14 residues. V was shortened by 4 bases and J by 1 base, with 10 bases between the two germline ends. Per germline, CDR1 LNHDA and CDR2 SQIVND (reference sequence).

The DNA of the CDR3 is TGTGCCAGCAGTGTACGAGTCCCCCACGTCCTCCCCACAGATACGCAGTATTTT. It is translated as CASSVRVPHVLPTDTQYF. The chain couples TRBV25-1 to TRBJ2-3, with D unclear. Germline CDR1 MGHDK, CDR2 SYGVNS. V was clipped by 4 bases and J by 2 bases, with 22 bases between them. There are 18 residues in the CDR3.

This clonotype has a count of ten or more. The chain is built from TRBV7-8 and TRBJ2-7; TRBD2 agrees at 16 bases. The CDR3 contains 18 residues. Unmatched junction bases numbered 6, after V lost 1 base and J lost 3 bases. CDR1 and CDR2 from the germline V gene are SGHVS and FQNEAQ. The CDR3 nucleotides read TGTGCCAGCAGCTTAGGGGGACTAGCGGGAGGGCCTTTCTACGAGCAGTACTTC. Translated: CASSLGGLAGGPFYEQYF.

J is TRBJ1-6 and V is TRBV6-6; maybe TRBD1 (5 bases). Trimming stripped 4 bases from V and 10 bases from J, with 17 bases between. Germline CDR1 MNHNY, CDR2 SVGAGI (reference sequence). The CDR3 loop spans 15 amino acids. The DNA of the CDR3 is TGTGCCAGCAGTTGGCACCCTAGCGGGGGGTCACCCCTCCACTTT. This codes for CASSWHPSGGSPLHF.

This clonotype has just a few counts. The chain uses TRBV24-1 and TRBJ2-3, with 9 bases identical to TRBD2. V lost 2 bases to trimming and J lost 6 bases; unmatched junction nucleotides: 11. Germline CDR1 reads KGHDR; CDR2 reads SFDVKD. The CDR3 spans 17 residues. CDR3 region: CATSDSSGRGGRDTQYF. CDR3 in DNA: TGTGCCACCAGTGATTCGAGTGGGCGGGGGGGCCGTGATACGCAGTATTTT.

This clonotype was seen only a few times. The chain has TRBV20-1 and TRBJ2-7; no firm D call. This CDR3 comprises 12 residues. The V gene lost 4 bases and the J gene lost 0 bases, with 7 bases spanning the gap. CDR1 is DFQATT and CDR2 is SNEGSKA in the germline V gene (reference sequence). CDR3 region: CSATPVSYEQYF. The CDR3 DNA follows: TGCAGTGCTACCCCGGTCTCCTACGAGCAGTACTTC.